The 14 T cell receptor beta chains reported below all come from one sample, sequenced in a study of identical twins. In TCRdb, the 5' RACE reads were re-called with MiXCR into one record per CDR3 protein. The sample contains 1.5 million or so distinct CDR3 sequences, more than 30% of which appear only once. The sequenced sample was cord blood. The receptors derive from a newborn girl in good health.

This clonotype occurred many times. V gene TRBV7-2 combines with J gene TRBJ2-1; the D is unclear. This CDR3 is 16 amino acids long. Germline-derived CDR1 and CDR2 are SGHTA and FQGNSA. V lost 3 bases and J lost 9, with 21 bases in between. As DNA, the CDR3 is TGTGCCAGCAGCTTCCCTCCAAAAGGTTCGTCAATTGAGCAGTTCTTC. Its protein product is CASSFPPKGSSIEQFF. Combining the CDR3 with reference TRBV7-2 and TRBJ2-1 gives the whole variable domain GAGVSQSPSNKVTEKGKDVELRCDPISGHTALYWYRQSLGQGLEFLIYFQGNSAPDKSGLPSDRFSAERTGGSVSTLTIQRTQQEDSAVYLCASSFPPKGSSIEQFFGPGTRLTVL.

V and J are TRBV6-6 and TRBJ2-3; unclear D gene. The germline V gene encodes CDR1 MNHNY and CDR2 SVGAGI (reference sequence). CDR3 length equals 14 residues. V shed 4 bases and J shed 4 bases, with 12 bases lying between them. CDR3 nucleotides: TGTGCCAGCAGTTGCTCTACCAGCGCAGATACGCAGTATTTT. Protein sequence: CASSCSTSADTQYF.

The rearrangement links TRBV29-1 to TRBJ2-2, with 10 bases fitting TRBD1. The CDR3 covers 15 residues. With 7 bases clipped from V and 6 bases from J, the junction kept 11 bases outside the gene matches. Germline CDR1 reads SQVTM; CDR2 reads ANQGSEA. The CDR3 region is CSARGGTGESGELFF. CDR3 coding DNA: TGCAGCGCCCGAGGTGGGACAGGGGAGTCCGGGGAGCTGTTTTTT.

The chain combines TRBV6-2 or TRBV6-3 with TRBJ2-4, with D possibly being TRBD2 (6 bases). The germline V gene encodes CDR1 MNHEY and CDR2 SVGEGT. This CDR3 contains 18 residues. Trimming cost V 5 bases and J 0 bases, with 20 bases left between them. This CDR3 is CASSRFRDSPLAKNIQYF. CDR3 sequence (DNA): TGTGCCAGCAGTCGCTTCCGGGACTCGCCACTAGCCAAAAACATTCAGTACTTC.

The chain carries TRBV28 and TRBJ2-4; a weak D match, TRBD1 (5 bases). The CDR3 extends over 16 amino acids. V dropped 5 bases and J dropped 0 bases, with 14 bases sitting between them. Germline CDR1 is MDHEN and CDR2 is SYDVKM. CDR3 protein: CASSQQASLAKNIQYF. In DNA, the CDR3 is TGTGCCAGCAGTCAACAGGCGTCCCTAGCCAAAAACATTCAGTACTTC.

This clonotype was seen just once. The gene calls are TRBV24-1 and TRBJ2-1; 9 bases fit TRBD2. Losses at the gene ends were 2 bases for V and 4 bases for J; bases not matched to a gene: 11. Germline V lookup: CDR1 KGHDR, CDR2 SFDVKD. The CDR3 runs to 18 residues. The CDR3 DNA follows: TGTGCCACCAGTGATTCCCTAGAGATAGCGGGAGTATACAATGAGCAGTTCTTC. As protein: CATSDSLEIAGVYNEQFF.

This clonotype was observed a handful of times. The chain is built from TRBV21-1 and TRBJ1-1; the D call TRBD1 from the table was never checked on the DNA. TRBV21-1 is a known pseudogene. CDR3 length equals 16 residues. This CDR3 reads CASSKFPETGNTEAFF. Here the CDR3 DNA reads TGTGCCAGCAGCAAATTTCCCGAGACAGGAAACACTGAAGCTTTCTTT.

This clonotype appeared a few times. The chain has TRBV21-1 and TRBJ2-4; the table's D call of TRBD1 was not tested on the DNA. TRBV21-1 is deemed a pseudogene. CDR3 length: 11 amino acids. CDR3 sequence reads: CASSKTGEQYF. CDR3 DNA sequence: TGTGCCAGCAGCAAGACAGGGGAGCAGTACTTC.

The chain combines TRBV10-3 with TRBJ1-1, with a possible D match to TRBD1 (6 bases). This CDR3 is built from 14 residues. The germline V gene has CDR1 ENHRY and CDR2 SYGVKD. Trimming took 2 bases from V and 10 from J, leaving 17 bases between them. DNA of the CDR3: TGTGCCATCAGTGAGCCCGGGACACCGAGGGGAGCTTTCTTT. Amino acids: CAISEPGTPRGAFF.

Concerning this clonotype: A read error is possible here, since a much larger clone lies one base away. The rearrangement links TRBV20-1 to TRBJ1-2; D is uncertain. Germline loops: CDR1 DFQATT, CDR2 SNEGSKA (reference sequence). Trimming stripped 4 bases from V and 3 bases from J, with 6 bases between. The CDR3 has 11 residues. CDR3 nucleotides: TGCAGTGCTACAAGGTACTATGGCTACACCTTC. It encodes CSATRYYGYTF.

The V gene is TRBV10-3, the J gene TRBJ1-4; TRBD1 might be the D (6 bases). Per the germline V gene, CDR1 is ENHRY and CDR2 is SYGVKD. The V and J ends lost 6 bases and 3 bases respectively, with 11 bases between them. This CDR3 spans 14 amino acids. The CDR3 loop reads CAIRAGASNEKLFF. The CDR3, as DNA: TGTGCCATCAGGGCGGGGGCATCTAATGAAAAACTGTTTTTT.

This clonotype was detected ten times or more. J is TRBJ2-5 and V is TRBV27, with TRBD2 identical over 8 bases. The end of the DNA is better explained by TRBJ2-7, so the J call may be wrong. The CDR3 contains 12 residues. CDR1 and CDR2 from the germline V gene are MNHEY and SMNVEV (reference sequence). Here the CDR3 DNA reads TGTGCCAGCAGTCCCCTAGCGGGCGAGCAGTACTTC. Translating it yields CASSPLAGEQYF.

CDR3 bases: TGCAGTGCTAGAGTTAACAGGGGAAGCACTGAAGCTTTCTTT. Translation: CSARVNRGSTEAFF. The chain links TRBV20-1 to TRBJ1-1; 7 nucleotides agree with TRBD1. There are 14 residues in the CDR3. From germline, CDR1 is DFQATT and CDR2 SNEGSKA (reference sequence). J was trimmed by 4 bases and V by 1 base; bases with no gene match: 6.

This clonotype was observed a few times. This sequence joins TRBV10-3 and TRBJ1-1; 9 bases match TRBD1. Germline trimming cut 5 bases from V and 0 bases from J; bases unmatched to any gene: 10. The germline CDR1 and CDR2 sequences are ENHRY and SYGVKD. The CDR3 runs to 17 residues. The CDR3: CAISIRQGENLNTEAFF. The CDR3 DNA reads TGTGCCATCAGTATCCGACAGGGGGAGAATCTGAACACTGAAGCTTTCTTT.